The next 24 T cell receptor beta chains were all read from a single sample in a study of T-cell memory formation after mild COVID-19. TCRdb re-called the 5' RACE reads with MiXCR, one entry per CDR3 protein. The table shows about 320,000 distinct CDR3 sequences, with 14% occurring only once. The sample consisted of PBMCs or a T cell subset sorted from them (not recorded which). Receptor source: a man aged 18 to 29 who had mild COVID-19 (a few samples of this study predate the infection). Cell type and time point are not known.

This clonotype occurred a few times. The V and J genes are TRBV4-1 and TRBJ2-1; D unclear. CDR3 size: 16 residues. Germline V lookup: CDR1 MGHRA, CDR2 YSYEKL. Between the trimmed V and J ends, which lost 4 bases and 8 bases, there was a span of 21 bases. The CDR3 nucleotides are TGCGCCAGCAGCCCCCAGTGGGGTTGGCCATACGATGAGCAGTTCTTC. Amino acid sequence: CASSPQWGWPYDEQFF.

In its sample, this clonotype was seen many times. The chain joins TRBV4-2 to TRBJ2-7, with a possible D match to TRBD1 (6 bases). Looked up from germline, CDR1 is LGHNA and CDR2 is YNFKEQ. There are 16 residues in the CDR3. Between the trimmed V and J ends, which lost 0 bases and 0 bases, there was a span of 12 bases. The CDR3 coding sequence is TGTGCCAGCAGCCAAGATATCAGGGGATCCTCCTACGAGCAGTACTTC. Residues: CASSQDIRGSSYEQYF.

The gene calls are TRBV29-1 and TRBJ1-1; D not resolved. This CDR3 has 12 residues. The ends were cut back, 5 bases at V and 0 bases at J, with 7 bases in the middle. Germline V gene lookup returns CDR1 SQVTM and CDR2 ANQGSEA. CDR3 sequence: CSVLVLNTEAFF. CDR3 DNA: TGCAGCGTTCTGGTACTGAACACTGAAGCTTTCTTT.

This clonotype has more than one count but fewer than ten. This chain connects TRBV5-1 to TRBJ2-1; D may be TRBD2 (5 bases). This CDR3 contains 16 residues. Germline CDR1 reads SGHRS; CDR2 reads YFSETQ. V was trimmed by 0 bases and J by 0 bases, leaving 10 bases between them. For the CDR3, the DNA is TGCGCCAGCAGCTTGGACACGGGGAGCTCCTACAATGAGCAGTTCTTC. This codes for CASSLDTGSSYNEQFF.

The chain carries TRBV28 and TRBJ2-5, with D perhaps matching TRBD2 (7 bases). The CDR3 length is 17 residues. V was trimmed by 5 bases and J by 0 bases, leaving 19 bases between them. Germline V gene data show CDR1 as MDHEN and CDR2 as SYDVKM. For the CDR3, the DNA is TGTGCCAGCAGTACCACAGGGAGGGGAGGCCACCAAGAGACCCAGTACTTC. This gives the protein CASSTTGRGGHQETQYF.

This clonotype has at least ten counts. The chain employs TRBV5-1 and TRBJ2-3, with D perhaps matching TRBD2 (5 bases). Germline V gene data show CDR1 as SGHRS and CDR2 as YFSETQ. Trimming stripped 0 bases from V and 5 bases from J, with 10 bases between. The CDR3 covers 14 residues. This CDR3 reads CASSLGTLGDTQYF. In DNA form, the CDR3 reads TGCGCCAGCAGCTTGGGGACTTTGGGAGATACGCAGTATTTT. Full variable domain (missing parts from reference TRBV5-1 and TRBJ2-3): KAGVTQTPRYLIKTRGQQVTLSCSPISGHRSVSWYQQTPGQGLQFLFEYFSETQRNKGNFPGRFSGRQFSNSRSEMNVSTLELGDSALYLCASSLGTLGDTQYFGPGTRLTVL.

The chain combines TRBV7-2 with TRBJ1-5, with TRBD1 matching 9 bases. The CDR3 has 17 residues. The V gene's germline CDR1 is SGHTA and CDR2 FQGNSA. The V gene end was trimmed by 6 bases and the J gene end by 5 bases; junction bases not matched to a gene: 14. The CDR3 sequence: CASSRNRQGQGHQPQHF. Written as DNA, the CDR3 is TGTGCCAGCAGTCGAAATCGACAGGGACAGGGCCATCAGCCCCAGCATTTT. Using reference TRBV7-2 and TRBJ1-5 for the parts outside the CDR3, the full variable domain is GAGVSQSPSNKVTEKGKDVELRCDPISGHTALYWYRQSLGQGLEFLIYFQGNSAPDKSGLPSDRFSAERTGGSVSTLTIQRTQQEDSAVYLCASSRNRQGQGHQPQHFGDGTRLSIL.

This clonotype was found a few times. The V gene is TRBV5-6, the J gene TRBJ1-1, with a weak D call TRBD1 (6 bases). Trimming removed 3 bases at V and 0 bases at J, with 12 bases between. This CDR3 comprises 15 residues. CDR1 and CDR2 (germline): SGHDT, YYEEEE. CDR3 in DNA: TGTGCCAGCAGCTGGCCCGGACAGATGAACACTGAAGCTTTCTTT. It translates to CASSWPGQMNTEAFF.

The V call is TRBV29-1, the J call TRBJ2-5; 9 bases line up with TRBD1. V lost 2 bases to trimming and J lost 5 bases; unmatched junction nucleotides: 6. CDR1 is SQVTM, CDR2 ANQGSEA, per germline. The CDR3 runs to 14 residues. Here the CDR3 DNA reads TGCAGCGTTGAACCTACAGGGGGCGGTGAGACCCAGTACTTC. Translation gives CSVEPTGGGETQYF.

This clonotype turned up a few times. The chain uses TRBV20-1 and TRBJ2-7; a possible D gene is TRBD2 (7 bases). The germline V gene encodes CDR1 DFQATT and CDR2 SNEGSKA (reference sequence). Trimming removed 7 bases at V and 3 bases at J, with 13 bases between. The CDR3 is 12 residues long. This CDR3 is CSGGGGRYEQYF. For the CDR3, the DNA is TGCAGTGGAGGGGGGGGCCGCTACGAGCAGTACTTC.

V is TRBV28 and J is TRBJ2-7; 10 bases agree with TRBD1. Per germline, CDR1 MDHEN and CDR2 SYDVKM. The ends lost 6 bases at V and 0 bases at J; junction bases unmatched: 11. CDR3 length equals 17 residues. The CDR3 loop reads CASSPPPGQGSSYEQYV. The CDR3 DNA follows: TGTGCCAGCAGCCCCCCACCGGGACAGGGGAGCTCCTACGAGCAGTACGTC.

The chain uses TRBV28 and TRBJ1-6; 11 bases match TRBD1. This CDR3 comprises 15 residues. The V and J ends lost 7 bases and 9 bases, in that order; junction bases with no gene match: 8. In germline, CDR1 is MDHEN, CDR2 SYDVKM. The CDR3 DNA reads as TGTGCCAGCACGGACAGGGGGCTATTCAGTTCACCCCTCCACTTT. Translating gives CASTDRGLFSSPLHF.

This clonotype was counted ten times or more. V and J are TRBV10-3 and TRBJ2-3; 9 positions agree with TRBD2. The CDR3 has 14 amino acids. Germline V gene sequence: CDR1 ENHRY, CDR2 SYGVKD. V was pared by 4 bases and J by 5 bases, with 4 bases of the junction left unmatched. The CDR3 DNA sequence: TGTGCCATCAGTGGCGGGGGGGCTGGAGATACGCAGTATTTT. This sequence encodes CAISGGGAGDTQYF.

The J gene is TRBJ1-2, the V gene TRBV9; 8 nucleotides agree with TRBD1. The CDR3 is 12 amino acids. After removal of 3 bases from V and 12 bases from J, the junction contained 7 bases not matched to a gene. Germline-derived CDR1 and CDR2 are SGDLS and YYNGEE. The CDR3 coding sequence is TGTGCCAGCAGCGAGAGCTCCAGGGGGCACACCTTC. Translation: CASSESSRGHTF.

V is TRBV12-3 or TRBV12-4 and J is TRBJ2-3, with D perhaps TRBD2 (6 bases). V gave up 7 bases and J gave up 1 base, with 15 bases separating them. CDR3 length: 15 residues. CDR3 sequence reads: CASTNPERGTDTQYF. The CDR3 DNA follows: TGTGCCAGCACTAACCCGGAGCGGGGCACAGATACGCAGTATTTT.

This clonotype was observed a handful of times. This chain links TRBV19 with TRBJ2-1; TRBD1 might be the D (6 bases). Germline assignment: CDR1 LNHDA and CDR2 SQIVND (reference sequence). The CDR3 is 13 residues long. V lost 7 bases and J 6 bases, leaving 13 bases between the germline ends. The CDR3 DNA is TGTGCCAGTACCTCGACAGGAGTCAATGAGCAGTTCTTC. Its protein product is CASTSTGVNEQFF.

This sequence joins TRBV20-1 and TRBJ1-1; D might be TRBD1 (5 bases). Trimming pared 3 bases from V and 4 bases from J, leaving 6 bases between. Germline-derived CDR1 and CDR2 are DFQATT and SNEGSKA (reference sequence). The CDR3 runs to 11 residues. The DNA for the CDR3 is TGCAGTGCTAGTAGGGGCACTGAAGCTTTCTTT. Translated: CSASRGTEAFF.

This rearrangement joins TRBV4-3 to TRBJ1-1; 10 bases are a match to TRBD1. The trim removed 4 bases at V and 9 bases at J, leaving 8 bases unmatched. This CDR3 comprises 14 residues. The germline V gene has CDR1 LGHNA and CDR2 YSLEER. The CDR3 region has the DNA TGCGCCAGCAGCCCCCCCGGGACAGGGGTGAAAGCTTTCTTT. Amino acid sequence: CASSPPGTGVKAFF.

The chain links TRBV21-1 to TRBJ2-2; the listed D gene, TRBD2, was not tested against the DNA. TRBV21-1 represents a pseudogene. The CDR3 extends over 20 amino acids. The CDR3 region is CASSKAGTSGGDEHGGELFF. DNA of the CDR3: TGTGCCAGCAGCAAAGCTGGGACTAGCGGGGGAGATGAACACGGCGGGGAGCTGTTTTTT.

This sequence joins TRBV19 and TRBJ1-5; 12 bases fit TRBD1. Germline assignment: CDR1 LNHDA and CDR2 SQIVND (reference sequence). The trim removed 3 bases at V and 8 bases at J, leaving 5 bases unmatched. The CDR3 is 15 residues long. The DNA for the CDR3 is TGTGCCAGTAGTATGGGGACAGGGGGCGCGGAGCCCCAGCATTTT. It translates to CASSMGTGGAEPQHF.

The chain couples TRBV10-3 to TRBJ1-4; tentative D call: TRBD1 (5 bases). From germline, CDR1 is ENHRY and CDR2 SYGVKD. The CDR3 length is 14 residues. The V end was cut by 3 bases, the J end by 4 bases, with 9 bases between. CDR3 residues: CAISERGINEKLFF. CDR3 DNA sequence: TGTGCCATCAGTGAACGGGGGATTAATGAAAAACTGTTTTTT.

This clonotype turned up a few times. The V call is TRBV7-2, the J call TRBJ2-3; 8 positions match TRBD2. CDR3 length: 15 amino acids. Germline trimming cut 5 bases from V and 5 bases from J; bases unmatched to any gene: 9. Per the germline V gene, CDR1 is SGHTA and CDR2 is FQGNSA. This chain's CDR3 is CASSPRGARGDTQYF. DNA of the CDR3: TGTGCCAGCAGCCCGCGGGGGGCCAGGGGAGATACGCAGTATTTT.

This clonotype was observed at least ten times. The rearrangement uses TRBV4-1 and TRBJ2-1; 12 bases agree with TRBD2. V lost 6 bases and J lost 10; bases outside the gene matches: 13. Germline V gives CDR1 MGHRA, CDR2 YSYEKL. CDR3 length: 16 residues. Here the CDR3 DNA reads TGCGCCAGCAGGCCTCTGACTAGCGGGGGCATCAAGGAGCAGTTCTTC. Encoded protein: CASRPLTSGGIKEQFF.

Written as DNA, the CDR3 is TGTGCCAGCTCAATCTCAAACAGGGTAACGAGCTATGGCTACACCTTC. Its translation: CASSISNRVTSYGYTF. The J gene is TRBJ1-2, the V gene TRBV18; D possibly corresponds to TRBD1 (6 bases). Germline lookup yields CDR1 KGHSH and CDR2 LQKENI. The CDR3 contains 16 residues. Trimming removed 5 bases at V and 4 bases at J, with 20 bases between.